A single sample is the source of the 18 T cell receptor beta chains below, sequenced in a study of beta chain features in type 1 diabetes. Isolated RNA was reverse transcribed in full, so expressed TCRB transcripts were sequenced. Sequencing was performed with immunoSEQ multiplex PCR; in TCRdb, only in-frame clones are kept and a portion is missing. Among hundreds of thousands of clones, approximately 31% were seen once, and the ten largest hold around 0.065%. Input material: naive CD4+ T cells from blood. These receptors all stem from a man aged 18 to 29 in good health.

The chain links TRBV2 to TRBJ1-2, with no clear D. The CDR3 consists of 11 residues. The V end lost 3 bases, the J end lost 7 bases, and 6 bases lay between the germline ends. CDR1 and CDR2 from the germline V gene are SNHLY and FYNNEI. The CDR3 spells CASSDLLGYTF. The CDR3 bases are TGTGCCAGCAGTGACCTCCTTGGCTACACCTTC. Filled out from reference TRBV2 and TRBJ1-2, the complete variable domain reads EPEVTQTPSHQVTQMGQEVILRCVPISNHLYFYWYRQILGQKVEFLVSFYNNEISEKSEIFDDQFSVERPDGSNFTLKIRSTKLEDSAMYFCASSDLLGYTFGSGTRLTVV.

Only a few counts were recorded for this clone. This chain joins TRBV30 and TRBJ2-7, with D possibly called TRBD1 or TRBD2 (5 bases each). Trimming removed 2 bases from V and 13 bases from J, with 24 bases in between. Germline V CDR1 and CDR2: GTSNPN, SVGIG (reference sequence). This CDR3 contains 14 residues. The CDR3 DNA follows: TGTGCCTGGAGTCAAACTTTACGGGACGAGCTGATATACTTC. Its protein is CAWSQTLRDELIYF.

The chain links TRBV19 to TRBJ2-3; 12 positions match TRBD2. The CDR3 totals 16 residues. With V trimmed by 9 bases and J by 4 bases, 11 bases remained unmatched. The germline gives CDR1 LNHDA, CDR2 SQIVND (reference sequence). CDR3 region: CASKSTSGSSPDTQYF. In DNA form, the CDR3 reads TGTGCCAGCAAATCGACTAGCGGGAGTTCCCCAGATACGCAGTATTTT.

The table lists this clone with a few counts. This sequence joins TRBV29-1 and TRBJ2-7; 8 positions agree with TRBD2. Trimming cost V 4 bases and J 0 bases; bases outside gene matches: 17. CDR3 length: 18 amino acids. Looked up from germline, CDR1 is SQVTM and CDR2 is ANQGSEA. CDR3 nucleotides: TGCAGCGTTGGCATCATGCGGGCACCGAGCGGGAGCTCCTACGAGCAGTACTTC. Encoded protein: CSVGIMRAPSGSSYEQYF.

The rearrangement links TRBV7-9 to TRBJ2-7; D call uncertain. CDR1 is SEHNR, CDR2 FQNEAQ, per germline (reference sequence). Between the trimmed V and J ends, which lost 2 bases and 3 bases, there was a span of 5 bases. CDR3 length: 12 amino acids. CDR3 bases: TGTGCCAGCAGCTTAAACAACTACGAGCAGTACTTC. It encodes CASSLNNYEQYF.

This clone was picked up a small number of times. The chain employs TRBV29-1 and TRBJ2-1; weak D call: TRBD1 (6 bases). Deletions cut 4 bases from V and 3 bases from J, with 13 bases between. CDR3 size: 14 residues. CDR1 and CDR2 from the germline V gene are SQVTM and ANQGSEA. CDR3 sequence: CSVGTADFYNEQFF. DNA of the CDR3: TGCAGCGTTGGGACAGCGGATTTCTACAATGAGCAGTTCTTC.

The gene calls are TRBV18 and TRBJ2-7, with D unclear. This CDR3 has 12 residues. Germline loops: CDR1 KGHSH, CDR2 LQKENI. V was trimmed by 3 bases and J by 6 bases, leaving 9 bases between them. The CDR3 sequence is CASSPSGTEQYF. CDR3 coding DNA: TGTGCCAGCTCACCGTCGGGTACCGAGCAGTACTTC.

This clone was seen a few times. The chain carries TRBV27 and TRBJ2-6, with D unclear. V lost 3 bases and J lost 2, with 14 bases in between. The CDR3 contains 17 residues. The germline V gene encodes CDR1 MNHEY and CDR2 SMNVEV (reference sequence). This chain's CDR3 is CASSFLQPLPGANVLTF. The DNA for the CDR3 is TGTGCCAGCAGTTTTTTACAGCCCCTTCCTGGGGCCAACGTCCTGACTTTC.

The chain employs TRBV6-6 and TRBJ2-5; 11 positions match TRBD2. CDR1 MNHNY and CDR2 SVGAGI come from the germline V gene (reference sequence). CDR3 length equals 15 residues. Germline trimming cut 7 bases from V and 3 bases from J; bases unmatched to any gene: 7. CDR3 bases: TGTGCCAGCAAAGGACTAGCGGGTGGGGAAGAGACCCAGTACTTC. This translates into CASKGLAGGEETQYF.

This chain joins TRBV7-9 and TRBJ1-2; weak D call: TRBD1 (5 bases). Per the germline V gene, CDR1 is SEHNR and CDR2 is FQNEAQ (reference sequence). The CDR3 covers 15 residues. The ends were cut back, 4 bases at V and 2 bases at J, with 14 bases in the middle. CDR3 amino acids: CASSSGWGRNYGYTF. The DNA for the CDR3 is TGTGCCAGCAGCTCAGGTTGGGGGAGGAACTATGGCTACACCTTC.

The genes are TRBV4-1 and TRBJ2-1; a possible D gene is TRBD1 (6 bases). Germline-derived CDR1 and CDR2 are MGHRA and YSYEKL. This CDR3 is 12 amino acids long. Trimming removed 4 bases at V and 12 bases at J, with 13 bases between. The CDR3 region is CASSPNREGQFF. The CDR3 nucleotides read TGCGCCAGCAGCCCCAACAGGGAAGGGCAGTTCTTC.

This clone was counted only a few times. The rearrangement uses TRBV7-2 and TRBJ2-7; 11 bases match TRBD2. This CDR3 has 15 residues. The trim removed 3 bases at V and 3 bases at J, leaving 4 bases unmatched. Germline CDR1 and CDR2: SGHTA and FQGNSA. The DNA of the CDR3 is TGTGCCAGCAGCTTTACTAGCGGGGGTGGCTACGAGCAGTACTTC. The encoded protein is CASSFTSGGGYEQYF.

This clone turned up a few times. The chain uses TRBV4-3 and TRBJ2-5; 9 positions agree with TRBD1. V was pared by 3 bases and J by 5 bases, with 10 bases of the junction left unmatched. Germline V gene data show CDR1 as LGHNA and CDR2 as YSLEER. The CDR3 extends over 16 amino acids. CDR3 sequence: CASSQGDRAAGETQYF. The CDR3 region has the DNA TGCGCCAGCAGCCAGGGGGACAGGGCAGCGGGGGAGACCCAGTACTTC.

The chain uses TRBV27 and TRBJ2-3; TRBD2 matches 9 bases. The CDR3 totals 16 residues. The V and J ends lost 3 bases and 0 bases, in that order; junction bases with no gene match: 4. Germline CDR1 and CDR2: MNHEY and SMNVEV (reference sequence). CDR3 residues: CASSFETSGSTDTQYF. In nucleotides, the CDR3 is TGTGCCAGCAGTTTTGAGACTAGCGGAAGCACAGATACGCAGTATTTT.

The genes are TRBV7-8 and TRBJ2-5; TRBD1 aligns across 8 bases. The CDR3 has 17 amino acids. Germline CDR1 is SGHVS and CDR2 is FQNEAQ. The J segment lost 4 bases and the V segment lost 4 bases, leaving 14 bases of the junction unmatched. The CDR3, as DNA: TGTGCCAGCAGCTCCCCACCAGGGGGCGCGGTAGGAGAGACCCAGTACTTC. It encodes CASSSPPGGAVGETQYF.

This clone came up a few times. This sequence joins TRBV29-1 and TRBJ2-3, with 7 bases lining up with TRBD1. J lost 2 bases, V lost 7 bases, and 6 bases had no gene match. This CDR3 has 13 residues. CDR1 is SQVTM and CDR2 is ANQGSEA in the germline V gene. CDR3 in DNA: TGCAGCGGTCGCGACAGGGACACAGATACGCAGTATTTT. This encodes CSGRDRDTDTQYF.

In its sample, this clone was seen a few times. The CDR3 protein is CASSSVRASYSGANVLTF. CDR3 coding DNA: TGTGCCAGCAGCTCTGTACGTGCGTCCTACTCTGGGGCCAACGTCCTGACTTTC. The chain recombines TRBV14 with TRBJ2-6, with D unresolved. This CDR3 contains 18 residues. Germline V gene sequence: CDR1 SGHDN, CDR2 FVKESK. The ends were cut back, 5 bases at V and 0 bases at J, with 17 bases in the middle.

The CDR3 DNA reads TGTGCCTGGAGTGTACTGGGGGCCCTCCATCAGCCCCAGCATTTT. Translated: CAWSVLGALHQPQHF. The chain couples TRBV30 to TRBJ1-5; TRBD1 is a possible D gene (6 bases). Germline V lookup: CDR1 GTSNPN, CDR2 SVGIG (reference sequence). The V and J ends lost 0 bases and 5 bases respectively, with 14 bases between them. CDR3 length: 15 residues.